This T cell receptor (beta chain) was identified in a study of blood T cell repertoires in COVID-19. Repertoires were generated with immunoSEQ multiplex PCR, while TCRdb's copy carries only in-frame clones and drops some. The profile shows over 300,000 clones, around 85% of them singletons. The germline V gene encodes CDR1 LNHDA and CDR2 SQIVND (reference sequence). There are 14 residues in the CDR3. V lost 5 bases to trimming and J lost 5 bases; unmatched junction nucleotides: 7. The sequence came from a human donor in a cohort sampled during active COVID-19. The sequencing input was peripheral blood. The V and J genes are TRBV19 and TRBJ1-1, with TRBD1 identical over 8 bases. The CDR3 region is CASSSGQASTEAFF. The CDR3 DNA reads TGTGCCAGTAGTTCGGGACAGGCGTCAACTGAAGCTTTCTTT. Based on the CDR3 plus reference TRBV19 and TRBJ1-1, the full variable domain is DGGITQSPKYLFRKEGQNVTLSCEQNLNHDAMYWYRQDPGQGLRLIYYSQIVNDFQKGDIAEGYSVSREKKESFPLTVTSAQKNPTAFYLCASSSGQASTEAFFGQGTRLTVV.